These 15 T cell receptor beta chains were all obtained from the same sample, sequenced in a study of shared clonotypes between healthy human individuals. Naive CD8 cells were CD45RO-negative, positively selected for CCR7, excluding terminally differentiated effector memory CD45RA+ cells. Generated by immunoSEQ multiplex PCR, the TCRdb table keeps only in-frame clones and is missing some. The profile covers about 2,100,000 clones, with under 95% appearing a single time and about 1.5% taken by the ten largest. The specimen sequenced was naive CD8+ T cells from PBMCs. The receptors shown here come from a man between 18 and 29 years old in good health. Some clones in this sample may be carry-over from other donors' samples.

This clone was counted a single time. The V call is TRBV19, the J call TRBJ2-2; TRBD1 aligns across 7 bases. V trimming: 5 bases; J trimming: 5 bases; junction bases outside the gene matches: 20. From germline, CDR1 is LNHDA and CDR2 SQIVND (reference sequence). This CDR3 comprises 19 residues. CDR3 sequence: CASSEVPDRVLRKTGELFF. The DNA for the CDR3 is TGTGCCAGTAGTGAAGTTCCCGACAGGGTCTTGAGGAAGACCGGGGAGCTGTTTTTT.

V and J are TRBV7-9 and TRBJ2-1, with 7 bases aligning to TRBD2. Germline CDR1 is SEHNR and CDR2 is FQNEAQ (reference sequence). V trimming: 5 bases; J trimming: 3 bases; junction bases outside the gene matches: 10. This CDR3 has 16 amino acids. CDR3 in DNA: TGTGCCAGCAGCGTAATTCGGGACTATCTCTACAATGAGCAGTTCTTC. It translates to CASSVIRDYLYNEQFF.

The rearrangement joins TRBV28 to TRBJ2-7; 8 bases fit TRBD2. Per the germline V gene, CDR1 is MDHEN and CDR2 is SYDVKM. CDR3 length: 13 residues. Unmatched junction bases numbered 7, after V lost 7 bases and J lost 5 bases. The DNA for the CDR3 is TGTGCCAGCAATCGGGGGGGCAGGGACGAGCAGTACTTC. It codes for CASNRGGRDEQYF.

The chain uses TRBV28 and TRBJ1-2; 7 bases are a match to TRBD1. The CDR3 consists of 14 residues. Germline V gene sequence: CDR1 MDHEN, CDR2 SYDVKM. V shed 10 bases and J 3 bases; nucleotides not matched to a gene: 11. DNA of the CDR3: TGTGCCACCCAACAGGGGAATGGGTACTATGGCTACACCTTC. Protein sequence: CATQQGNGYYGYTF.

The rearrangement joins TRBV14 to TRBJ2-5; D might be TRBD1 or TRBD2, each matching 5 bases. Trimming removed 4 bases from V and 2 bases from J, with 17 bases in between. Germline loops: CDR1 SGHDN, CDR2 FVKESK. CDR3 length equals 16 residues. DNA of the CDR3: TGTGCCAGCAGCCCAAGAAGGGGACGGCGACAAGAGACCCAGTACTTC. As protein: CASSPRRGRRQETQYF.

The chain joins TRBV5-6 to TRBJ1-1; no clear D. This CDR3 has 12 amino acids. Germline V lookup: CDR1 SGHDT, CDR2 YYEEEE. V lost 4 bases and J 7 bases, leaving 11 bases between the germline ends. CDR3: CASSAGGLEAFF. CDR3 in DNA: TGTGCCAGCAGCGCCGGCGGGCTTGAAGCTTTCTTT.

The rearrangement uses TRBV11-2 and TRBJ2-7, with D perhaps TRBD1 or TRBD2 (5 bases each). Trimming removed 5 bases at V and 0 bases at J, with 17 bases between. CDR1 is SGHAT and CDR2 is FQNNGV in the germline V gene. The CDR3 totals 16 residues. The CDR3 here is CASSPRSGPSSYEQYF. The CDR3 DNA is TGTGCCAGCAGCCCTCGTTCGGGGCCAAGCTCCTACGAGCAGTACTTC.

A word on this clone: At the DNA level, this CDR3 is encoded by other sequences in the same sample as well. The rearrangement uses TRBV2 and TRBJ2-7; TRBD2 matches 11 bases. This CDR3 contains 15 residues. Trimming took 6 bases from V and 0 from J; bases not matched to a gene: 4. Germline CDR1 is SNHLY and CDR2 is FYNNEI. This CDR3 reads CASSGTSGSSYEQYF. DNA for the CDR3: TGTGCCAGCAGCGGAACTAGCGGGAGCTCCTACGAGCAGTACTTC. The whole variable domain, remainder taken from reference TRBV2 and TRBJ2-7, is EPEVTQTPSHQVTQMGQEVILRCVPISNHLYFYWYRQILGQKVEFLVSFYNNEISEKSEIFDDQFSVERPDGSNFTLKIRSTKLEDSAMYFCASSGTSGSSYEQYFGPGTRLTVT.

The chain links TRBV7-8 to TRBJ2-7; 11 bases agree with TRBD2. Germline CDR1 SGHVS, CDR2 FQNEAQ. Trimming cost V 7 bases and J 0 bases; bases outside gene matches: 8. The CDR3 length is 16 residues. The DNA of the CDR3 is TGTGCCAGCAACGGCGGGACTAGCGGAAGCTCCTACGAGCAGTACTTC. It yields the protein CASNGGTSGSSYEQYF.

The chain has TRBV7-8 and TRBJ2-1, with a possible D match to TRBD2 (7 bases). V lost 5 bases, J lost 0 bases, and 17 bases lay in between. This CDR3 comprises 17 residues. Germline V gene data show CDR1 as SGHVS and CDR2 as FQNEAQ. In DNA, the CDR3 is TGTGCCAGCAGCCCACACCGAGCGGGACACTCCTACAATGAGCAGTTCTTC. Amino acid sequence: CASSPHRAGHSYNEQFF.

The chain is built from TRBV30 and TRBJ2-3; TRBD2 aligns across 7 bases. Looked up from germline, CDR1 is GTSNPN and CDR2 is SVGIG (reference sequence). With V trimmed by 3 bases and J by 0 bases, 9 bases remained unmatched. The length of the CDR3 is 16 residues. CDR3 protein: CAWRAGSHPSTDTQYF. Written as DNA, the CDR3 is TGTGCCTGGAGAGCGGGATCTCATCCTAGCACAGATACGCAGTATTTT.

This clone was counted only a few times. The V gene is TRBV6-4, the J gene TRBJ1-1; possible D gene TRBD1, 5 bases. CDR3 length: 11 residues. Trimming took 6 bases from V and 7 from J, leaving 9 bases between them. The germline V gene encodes CDR1 MRHNA and CDR2 SNTAGT. The CDR3 DNA follows: TGTGCCAGCAGGTGGGGGATTGAAGCTTTCTTT. Amino acid sequence: CASRWGIEAFF.

This chain connects TRBV28 to TRBJ2-1; TRBD2 matches at 8 bases. The CDR3 has 13 amino acids. Germline V gene lookup returns CDR1 MDHEN and CDR2 SYDVKM. With V trimmed by 7 bases and J by 4 bases, 3 bases remained unmatched. In DNA form, the CDR3 reads TGTGCCAGCACGGCTAGCGGGTACAATGAGCAGTTCTTC. The encoded protein is CASTASGYNEQFF.

J is TRBJ1-3 and V is TRBV29-1, with TRBD1 as a possible D gene (5 bases). Germline-derived CDR1 and CDR2 are SQVTM and ANQGSEA. V was pared by 7 bases and J by 4 bases, with 11 bases between. The CDR3 is made up of 12 amino acids. Written as DNA, the CDR3 is TGCAGCGGATGGGGCCTCGGAAACACCATATATTTT. This codes for CSGWGLGNTIYF.

The chain uses TRBV10-3 and TRBJ2-5; 7 bases agree with TRBD2. This CDR3 spans 14 amino acids. Germline V gene sequence: CDR1 ENHRY, CDR2 SYGVKD. With 3 bases clipped from V and 3 bases from J, the junction kept 4 bases outside the gene matches. CDR3 nucleotide sequence: TGTGCCATCAGTGATGGGACTACGGAAGAGACCCAGTACTTC. It codes for CAISDGTTEETQYF.